The T cell receptor beta chain described here comes from a study of OX40 agonist ivuxolimab in advanced cancers. For the study at large: Therapy given before enrollment (anti-PD-1, anti-PD-L1 or anti-CTLA-4) was allowed, and 40% had some.

In regard to this clone: Its cognate antigen is unknown.

From germline, CDR1 is SGHDT and CDR2 YYEEEE. The CDR3 runs 12 residues. V was shortened by 2 bases and J by 6 bases, with 5 bases between the two germline ends. Patients were ruled out by autoimmune disease history or systemic immunosuppression. General study points: CD4+ and CD8+ T cells in blood underwent clonal expansion by week 6 at 0.1 to 3.0 mg/kg.

Repertoires were generated with immunoSEQ multiplex PCR, while TCRdb's copy carries only in-frame clones and drops some. The sample has tens of thousands of clones, around 90% seen once. This material consisted of CD4+ or CD8+ T cells sorted from blood, taken in a trial of the OX40 agonist ivuxolimab. The V gene is TRBV5-6, the J gene TRBJ2-2; the D is unclear. The clonotype originates from an adult with an advanced solid tumor such as melanoma, head and neck, liver or kidney cancer. Here the CDR3 reads CASSFVPGELFF. CDR3 sequence (DNA): TGTGCCAGCAGCTTCGTTCCCGGGGAGCTGTTTTTT.